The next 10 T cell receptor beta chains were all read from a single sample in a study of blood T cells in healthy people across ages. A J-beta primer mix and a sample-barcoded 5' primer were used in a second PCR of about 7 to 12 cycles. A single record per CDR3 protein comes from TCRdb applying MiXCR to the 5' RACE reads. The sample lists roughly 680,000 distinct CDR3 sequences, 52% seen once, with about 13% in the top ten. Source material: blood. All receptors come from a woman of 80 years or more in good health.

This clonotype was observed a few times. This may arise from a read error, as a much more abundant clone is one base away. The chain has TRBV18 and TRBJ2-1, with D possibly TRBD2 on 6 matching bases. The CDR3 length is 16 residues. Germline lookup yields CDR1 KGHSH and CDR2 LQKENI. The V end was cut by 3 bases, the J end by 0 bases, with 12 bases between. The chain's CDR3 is CASSPDGGSSYNEQFF. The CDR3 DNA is TGTGCCAGCTCACCGGACGGGGGTAGCTCCTACAATGAGCAGTTCTTC.

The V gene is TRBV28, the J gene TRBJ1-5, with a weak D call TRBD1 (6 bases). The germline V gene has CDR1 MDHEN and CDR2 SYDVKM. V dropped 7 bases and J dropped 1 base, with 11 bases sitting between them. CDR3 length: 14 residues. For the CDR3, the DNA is TGTGCCAGCAAGGGAACAGGGAGCAATCAGCCCCAGCATTTT. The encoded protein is CASKGTGSNQPQHF.

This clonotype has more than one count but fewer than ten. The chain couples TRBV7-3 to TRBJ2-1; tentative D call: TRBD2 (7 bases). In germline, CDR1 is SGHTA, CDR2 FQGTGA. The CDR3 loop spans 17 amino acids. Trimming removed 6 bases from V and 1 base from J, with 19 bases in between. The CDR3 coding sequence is TGTGCCAGCAGACCCGGGGGGCACCCAACGTCCTACAATGAGCAGTTCTTC. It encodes CASRPGGHPTSYNEQFF.

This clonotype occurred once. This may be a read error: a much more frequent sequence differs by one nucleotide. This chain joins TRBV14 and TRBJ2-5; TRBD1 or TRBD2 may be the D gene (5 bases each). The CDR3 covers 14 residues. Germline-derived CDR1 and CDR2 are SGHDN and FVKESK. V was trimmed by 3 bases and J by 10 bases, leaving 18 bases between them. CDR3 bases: TGTGCCAGCAGCCAGGTTCTGGGACGCATGGTCCAGTACTTC. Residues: CASSQVLGRMVQYF.

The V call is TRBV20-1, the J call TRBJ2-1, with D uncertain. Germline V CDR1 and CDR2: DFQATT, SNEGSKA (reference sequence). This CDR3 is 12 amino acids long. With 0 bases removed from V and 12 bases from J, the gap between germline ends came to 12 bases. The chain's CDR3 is CSARDRTDGQFF. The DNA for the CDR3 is TGCAGTGCTAGAGATCGTACGGATGGGCAGTTCTTC.

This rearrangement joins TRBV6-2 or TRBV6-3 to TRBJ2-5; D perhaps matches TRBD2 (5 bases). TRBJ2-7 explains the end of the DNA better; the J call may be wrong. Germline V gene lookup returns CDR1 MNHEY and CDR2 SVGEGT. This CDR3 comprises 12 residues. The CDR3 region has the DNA TGTGCCAGCAGTTACACGGGGTACGAGCAGTACTTC. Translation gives CASSYTGYEQYF.

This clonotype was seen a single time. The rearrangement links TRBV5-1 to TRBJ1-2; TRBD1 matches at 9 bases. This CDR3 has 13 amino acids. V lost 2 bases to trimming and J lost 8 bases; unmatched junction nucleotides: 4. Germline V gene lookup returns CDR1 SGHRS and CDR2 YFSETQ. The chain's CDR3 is CASSLTGGAGYTF. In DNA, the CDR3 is TGCGCCAGCAGCTTAACAGGGGGCGCGGGCTACACCTTC. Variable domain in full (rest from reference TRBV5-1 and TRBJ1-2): KAGVTQTPRYLIKTRGQQVTLSCSPISGHRSVSWYQQTPGQGLQFLFEYFSETQRNKGNFPGRFSGRQFSNSRSEMNVSTLELGDSALYLCASSLTGGAGYTFGSGTRLTVV.

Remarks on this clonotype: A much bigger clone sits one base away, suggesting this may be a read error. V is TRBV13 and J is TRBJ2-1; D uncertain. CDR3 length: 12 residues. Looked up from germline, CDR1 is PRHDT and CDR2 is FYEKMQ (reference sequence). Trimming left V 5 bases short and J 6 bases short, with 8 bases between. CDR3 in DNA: TGTGCCAGCAGCCCCCGGCCCAATGAGCAGTTCTTC. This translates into CASSPRPNEQFF.

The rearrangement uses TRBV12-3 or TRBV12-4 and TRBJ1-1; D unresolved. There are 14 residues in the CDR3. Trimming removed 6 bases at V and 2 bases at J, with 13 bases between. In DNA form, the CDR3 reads TGTGCCAGCAGCCAATCATGGACCAACACTGAAGCTTTCTTT. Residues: CASSQSWTNTEAFF.

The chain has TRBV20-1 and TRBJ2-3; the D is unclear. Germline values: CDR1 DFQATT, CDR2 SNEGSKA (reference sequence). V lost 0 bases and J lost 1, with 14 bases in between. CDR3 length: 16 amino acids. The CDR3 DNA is TGCAGTGCTAGAGATCCAAGGGCCTTTCGCACAGATACGCAGTATTTT. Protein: CSARDPRAFRTDTQYF.